This T cell receptor (beta chain) was sequenced for a study of T cells after yellow fever vaccination. Overall study context: When fractions had low cell numbers, they were prepared with SMART-Seq v4 Ultra Low Input.

Each CDR3 protein gets one entry after TCRdb re-called the 5' RACE reads with MiXCR. Of some 110,000 distinct CDR3 sequences in the sample, 8.4% were seen once. A few counts support this clonotype. Its matching antigen is unknown. Study-level results: Post-booster repertoires contained most primary-vaccination clones again (about 95% CD4, 85% to 90% CD8). Secondary responses were weaker yet peaked faster, day 5 versus 15. Abundant bulk-derived clonotypes could contaminate FACS-sorted repertoires.

Trimming pared 3 bases from V and 4 bases from J, leaving 16 bases between. Looked up from germline, CDR1 is SGHTA and CDR2 is FQGNSA. The CDR3 extends over 16 amino acids. The chain has TRBV7-2 and TRBJ2-1; tentatively, D is TRBD1 or TRBD2 (5 bases each). Sequencing used CD8+ T cells sorted from PBMCs, obtained 45 days after the yellow fever booster vaccination. The sequence derives from a man aged 30-40 years who received the YFV17D yellow fever vaccine. Here the CDR3 DNA reads TGTGCCAGCAGCTTGCCCGGATTGTGGGGGTACAATGAGCAGTTCTTC. It specifies CASSLPGLWGYNEQFF.